This T cell receptor beta chain was identified during a study of T cell repertoires in cytomegalovirus infection. Study information: Public TCR beta signatures were indicative of both CMV infection and a matching HLA type.

Deletions cut 3 bases from V and 8 bases from J, with 10 bases between. This CDR3 region has 12 residues. Study-wide findings and caveats: Cumulative frequency of public TCR beta families picked out carriers of CMV plus the relevant HLA. The response measured ex vivo was dominated by TCR beta clonotypes (HLA-C-restricted and CMV-specific).

This clonotype was seen a few times. The target antigen is unknown. TCRdb re-analysed the reads in MiXCR, keeping a single row per CDR3 protein. The table includes approximately 100,000 distinct CDR3 sequences, less than 25% detected once. This TCR derives from a human donor in good health (CMV status not recorded). Some clones in this sample may be carry-over from other donors' samples. J is TRBJ1-2 and V is TRBV12-3 or TRBV12-4, with D possibly TRBD1 on 5 matching bases. The sample comprised CD8+ T cells from PBMCs. CDR3 DNA sequence: TGTGCCAGCAGTTTCGACAGCTTGGGCTACACCTTC. Its protein product is CASSFDSLGYTF.